This entry is about one T cell receptor (beta chain). Its antigen remains unidentified. The donors were part of the validation cohort of over a hundred subjects. That cohort was separate from the first cohort, which comprised 500 to 700 subjects. Trimming stripped 4 bases from V and 12 bases from J, with 25 bases between. The CDR3 spans 16 residues. CDR1 is SGHAT, CDR2 FQNNGV, per germline. The sample comes from a study of cytomegalovirus exposure and HLA in healthy donors. Across the whole study: The platform used for the roughly 120 validation repertoires matched that of the approximately 640 first-cohort repertoires, a later analysis reported.

Study results and limitations: One later analysis, an examination of the 120 validation repertoires, found that first-cohort TCR clusters tended to co-occur in them. In vitro data verified three CMV-associated chains as specific for CMV antigens.

TCRdb keeps only in-frame clones here, not all; method: immunoSEQ multiplex PCR. Of 130,000 to 150,000 clones in the sample, about nine tenths were seen once. The rearrangement links TRBV11-2 to TRBJ2-1; the D gene is possibly TRBD1 (6 bases). The material sequenced was PBMCs. The sequence came from a man between 18 and 29 years old in good health and CMV-seronegative. DNA of the CDR3: TGTGCCAGCAGCTCCCCGTCGACCGCTAGACAGGCGGGGCAGTTCTTC. Translation: CASSSPSTARQAGQFF.